The clone carrying this TCR beta chain was seen more than once but under ten times. The antigen is not known. This sample is part of a study of T-cell memory formation after mild COVID-19. Study details: Most TCR clusters belonged to a single donor.

Researchers used 5'RACE with constant-segment primers to make TCR alpha and TCR beta cDNA libraries that carry sample barcodes and UMIs. TCRdb ran MiXCR on the 5' RACE reads and lists one entry per CDR3 protein. The sample comprises about 180,000 distinct CDR3 sequences, under 20% of which are singletons, and 3% to 4.5% rests with the top ten. Study-wide points: Pre-infection memory contained some responding clones, which suggested that cross-reactive memory had joined. Mainly CM and EM harbored the contracting CD4+ clones; mainly EMRA harbored the CD8+ ones.

This CDR3 region has 13 residues. V trimming: 0 bases; J trimming: 5 bases; junction bases outside the gene matches: 2. Per germline, CDR1 SGHRS and CDR2 YFSETQ. The chain recombines TRBV5-1 with TRBJ2-7; 7 bases match TRBD2. The sequencing sample was made of PBMCs or a T cell subset sorted from them (not recorded which). The TCR was taken from a man between 18 and 35 years old who had mild COVID-19 (a few samples of this study predate the infection). Cell type and time point are not known. The CDR3 loop is CASSLAGGHEQYF. CDR3 nucleotide sequence: TGCGCCAGCAGCTTGGCGGGGGGTCACGAGCAGTACTTC. Full variable domain (remainder filled in from reference TRBV5-1 and TRBJ2-7): KAGVTQTPRYLIKTRGQQVTLSCSPISGHRSVSWYQQTPGQGLQFLFEYFSETQRNKGNFPGRFSGRQFSNSRSEMNVSTLELGDSALYLCASSLAGGHEQYFGPGTRLTVT.